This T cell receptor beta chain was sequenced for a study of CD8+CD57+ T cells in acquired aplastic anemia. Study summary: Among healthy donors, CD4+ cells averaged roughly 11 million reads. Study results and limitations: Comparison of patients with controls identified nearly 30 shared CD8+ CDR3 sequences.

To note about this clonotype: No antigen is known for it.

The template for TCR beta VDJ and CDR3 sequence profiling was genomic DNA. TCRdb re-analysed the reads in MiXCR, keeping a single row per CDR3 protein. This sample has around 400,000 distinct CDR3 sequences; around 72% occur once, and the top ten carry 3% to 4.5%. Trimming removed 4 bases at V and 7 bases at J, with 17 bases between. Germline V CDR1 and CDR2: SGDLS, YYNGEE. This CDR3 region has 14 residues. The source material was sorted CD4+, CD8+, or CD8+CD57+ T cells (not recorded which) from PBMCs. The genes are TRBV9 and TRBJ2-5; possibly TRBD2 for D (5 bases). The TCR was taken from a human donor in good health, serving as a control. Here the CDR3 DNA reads TGTGCCAGCAGCCGACGATCGCGGGCTGCGACCCAGTACTTC. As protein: CASSRRSRAATQYF.